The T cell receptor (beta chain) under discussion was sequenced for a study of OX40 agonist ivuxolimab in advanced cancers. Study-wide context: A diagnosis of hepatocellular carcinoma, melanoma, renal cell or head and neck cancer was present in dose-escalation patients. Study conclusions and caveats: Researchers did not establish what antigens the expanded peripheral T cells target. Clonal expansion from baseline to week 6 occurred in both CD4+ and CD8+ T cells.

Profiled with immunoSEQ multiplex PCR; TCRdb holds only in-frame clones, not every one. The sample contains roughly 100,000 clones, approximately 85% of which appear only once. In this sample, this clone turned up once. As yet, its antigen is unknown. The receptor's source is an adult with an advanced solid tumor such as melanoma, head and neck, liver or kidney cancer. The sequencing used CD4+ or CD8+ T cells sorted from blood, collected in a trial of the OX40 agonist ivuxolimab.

CDR3 bases: TGTGCTAGTGGTTTGGTACAGACTAGCCGGAGAGGCACCGGGGAGCTGTTTTTT. As protein: CASGLVQTSRRGTGELFF. This rearrangement joins TRBV12-5 to TRBJ2-2, with 7 bases that match TRBD2. The junction had 11 bases not matched to a gene; V was cut back by 0 bases and J by 4 bases. The V gene's germline CDR1 is LGHNT and CDR2 FRNRAP. The CDR3 loop spans 18 amino acids.